A selection of T cell receptor beta chains follows, all from one sample in a study of blood T cell repertoires in COVID-19. Libraries were prepared by immunoSEQ multiplex PCR; TCRdb keeps only in-frame clonotypes and omits some of them. The sample contains 250,000 or so clones, over 80% of which appear only once. Sequencing used peripheral blood. Receptors originate from a human donor in a cohort sampled during active COVID-19. Both conserved end residues are part of each CDR3. Fields, in order: V gene, J gene, D gene, clone size, CDR3 DNA, CDR3 protein. A D gene is named only where the DNA matches it firmly. Not every row has a clone size; where given, it reads once, few, many or a size class.

TRBV19	TRBJ2-3	TRBD1	-	TGTGCCAGTAGTACCCAAGACAGGGGGCGCGGCACAGATACGCAGTATTTT	CASSTQDRGRGTDTQYF
TRBV27	TRBJ2-3	-	-	TGTGCCAGTAAGATTACAGACGGACACCTAGGGAGCACAGATACGCAGTATTTT	CASKITDGHLGSTDTQYF
TRBV12-3/TRBV12-4	TRBJ2-7	TRBD1	-	TGTGCCAGCAGACTGGACAGGAACTACGAGCAGTACTTC	CASRLDRNYEQYF
TRBV10-3	TRBJ2-7	TRBD2	few	TGTGCCATCAGTGCAGCCCTAGCGGGGGGGGAGCAGTACTTC	CAISAALAGGEQYF
TRBV10-1	TRBJ2-1	TRBD2	few	TGCGCCAGCAGTGAAGCGGGAGTGTCAAATGAGCAGTTCTTC	CASSEAGVSNEQFF
TRBV2	TRBJ2-3	-	-	TGTGCCAGCAGTGAAGAAGGCGCGGGGATAGATACGCAGTATTTT	CASSEEGAGIDTQYF
TRBV28	TRBJ1-3	-	-	TGTGCCAGCAGCCCTCACGCGGGGGCTGGAAACACCATATATTTT	CASSPHAGAGNTIYF
TRBV2	TRBJ2-3	TRBD2	-	TGTGCCAGCAGTCCTCCGGCGGGGGGCGGGCTACGCACTAGCACAGATACGCAGTATTTT	CASSPPAGGGLRTSTDTQYF
TRBV3-1/TRBV3-2	TRBJ1-3	-	-	TGTGCCAGCAGCCTTGTAGGGGCTGGAAACACCATATATTTT	CASSLVGAGNTIYF
TRBV11-3	TRBJ2-1	TRBD2	-	TGTGCCAGCAGCTTGGAGGGGCGGGGGGGAGACAATGAGCAGTTCTTC	CASSLEGRGGDNEQFF
TRBV7-2	TRBJ1-2	-	once	TGTGCCAGCAGCTTACCAACTAACTATGGCTACACCTTC	CASSLPTNYGYTF
TRBV5-4	TRBJ2-5	TRBD2	-	TGTGCCAGCAGCTTGAGTAGCGGGGGCCGGGGAGAGACCCAGTACTTC	CASSLSSGGRGETQYF
TRBV7-2	TRBJ2-3	-	few	TGTGCCAGCAGCTTCGGGGGTGGTGGAGATACGCAGTATTTT	CASSFGGGGDTQYF
TRBV28	TRBJ2-1	-	-	TGTGCCAGCATGAACAGAATCAATGAGCAGTTCTTC	CASMNRINEQFF
TRBV19	TRBJ2-3	-	-	TGTGCCAGTACCTCGGACTCCCGGGATACGCAGTATTTT	CASTSDSRDTQYF
TRBV7-8	TRBJ2-3	-	-	TGTGCCAGCCTTCCTTCGGCGGGTACGCAGTATTTT	CASLPSAGTQYF
TRBV9	TRBJ2-7	-	few	TGTGCCAGCAGCTCTGACACAGACTCCTACGAGCAGTACTTC	CASSSDTDSYEQYF
TRBV3-1/TRBV3-2	TRBJ2-7	-	-	TGTGCCAGCAGCTCTTTGGGGGGAGCCCCCTCCTACGAGCAGTACTTC	CASSSLGGAPSYEQYF
TRBV30	TRBJ2-2	TRBD1	-	TGTGCCTGGAGTGTACTTAGACAGGGGGAGGGCGGGGAGCTGTTTTTT	CAWSVLRQGEGGELFF
TRBV27	TRBJ1-2	TRBD1	-	TGTGCCAGCAGTTCGTACTCGACAGGGTCGGGTGGCTACACCTTC	CASSSYSTGSGGYTF
TRBV5-1	TRBJ1-1	TRBD1	-	TGCGCCAGCCGGACAGGGCAGGGCACTGAAGCTTTCTTT	CASRTGQGTEAFF
TRBV7-9	TRBJ2-3	-	-	TGTGCCAGCAGCTTATCAGGGCCGAGGGATACGCAGTATTTT	CASSLSGPRDTQYF
TRBV5-5	TRBJ2-1	-	-	TGTGCCAGCTCGTCGGAGAGCTCCTACAATGAGCAGTTCTTC	CASSSESSYNEQFF
TRBV3-1/TRBV3-2	TRBJ2-5	-	-	TGTGCCAGCAGCCAATCCATAGAGACCCAGTACTTC	CASSQSIETQYF
TRBV5-6	TRBJ2-1	-	many	TGTGCCAGTCACCGGGGGGCCCCCCGCAATGAGCAGTTCTTC	CASHRGAPRNEQFF
TRBV6-6	TRBJ2-5	TRBD1	-	TGTGCCAGCAGCAAGGGACAGCGTGGAGAGACCCAGTACTTC	CASSKGQRGETQYF
TRBV27	TRBJ2-5	TRBD2	-	TGTGCCAGCAGTCCGCGGACGGGAGGGGAGACCCAGTACTTC	CASSPRTGGETQYF
TRBV6-6	TRBJ2-2	TRBD2	-	TGTGCCAGCAGTCACTTTAGCGGGGGCACCGGGGAGCTGTTTTTT	CASSHFSGGTGELFF
TRBV5-4	TRBJ2-1	-	-	TGTGCCAGCAGCTTGTCGGCAGGGGTATACAATGAGCAGTTCTTC	CASSLSAGVYNEQFF
TRBV7-9	TRBJ2-2	TRBD2	-	TGTGCCAGCAGCTCTCGACTAGCGGGAGACGGCGGGGAGCTGTTTTTT	CASSSRLAGDGGELFF
TRBV28	TRBJ2-5	-	-	TGTGCCAGCAGCAAGGCCGGGACATACCAAGAGACCCAGTACTTC	CASSKAGTYQETQYF
TRBV5-1	TRBJ1-6	TRBD1	-	TGCGCCAGCAGCTTTTCTACCGGGACAGGGGACTCACCCCTCCACTTT	CASSFSTGTGDSPLHF
TRBV9	TRBJ2-1	TRBD1	-	TGTGCCAGCAGCGTAGGTATAGGGACAGGGGATAAGCAGTTCTTC	CASSVGIGTGDKQFF
TRBV10-3	TRBJ2-1	TRBD1	-	TGTGCCATCATGACCCCGGACAGGCTGGGTGAGCAGTTCTTC	CAIMTPDRLGEQFF
TRBV19	TRBJ2-3	-	-	TGTGCCAGTAGTTCAATCCTCGGCAGGGACACAGATACGCAGTATTTT	CASSSILGRDTDTQYF
TRBV25-1	TRBJ2-1	TRBD2	-	TGTGCCAGCAGTAAGGGGACTAGCGGGAGCTCCTACAATGAGCAGTTCTTC	CASSKGTSGSSYNEQFF
TRBV28	TRBJ1-2	-	-	TGTGCCAGCAGCCCCCCTCCACGAAACGGTGGCTACACCTTC	CASSPPPRNGGYTF
TRBV27	TRBJ1-4	-	-	TGTGCCAGCAGGCAGGGTCGCGAAAAACTGTTTTTT	CASRQGREKLFF
TRBV18	TRBJ1-6	-	-	TGTGCCAGCTCACCACCGGTGAGACAGCCCTTGGCCCTCCACTTT	CASSPPVRQPLALHF
TRBV5-4	TRBJ2-5	TRBD1	few	TGTGCCAGCAGCTTGGGACAGGGAAAAGAGACCCAGTACTTC	CASSLGQGKETQYF
TRBV5-1	TRBJ1-1	-	-	TGCGCCAGCAGCCCGGGACACCCGAACACTGAAGCTTTCTTT	CASSPGHPNTEAFF
TRBV7-2	TRBJ2-7	TRBD2	-	TGTGCCAGCAGCTTAGGGTCGGGAGGCGGTTACGAGCAGTACTTC	CASSLGSGGGYEQYF
TRBV5-4	TRBJ1-2	TRBD1	-	TGTGCCAGCAGCATGACCGAGGGGGCCTATAACTATGGCTACACCTTC	CASSMTEGAYNYGYTF
TRBV7-2	TRBJ2-7	TRBD1	-	TGTGCCAGCAGCCAGGGACAGCAGTCTCCCTACGAGCAGTACTTC	CASSQGQQSPYEQYF
TRBV5-5	TRBJ2-7	TRBD2	-	TGTGCCAGCAGCTTCGGGACTAGTTATTACGAGCAGTACTTC	CASSFGTSYYEQYF
TRBV24-1	TRBJ2-1	TRBD2	-	TGTGCCACCAGTGACCATTCTAGCGGGTCCTACAATGAGCAGTTCTTC	CATSDHSSGSYNEQFF
TRBV28	TRBJ2-1	-	-	TGTGCCAGCACCGGGAGCTACAATGAGCAGTTCTTC	CASTGSYNEQFF
TRBV5-5	TRBJ2-2	TRBD1	-	TGTGCCAGCAGTTTGACAGGGACGAACACCGGGGAGCTGTTTTTT	CASSLTGTNTGELFF
TRBV28	TRBJ1-3	TRBD1	-	TGTGCCAGCAGTTCAGCCGACAGGGTAGGAGGAAACACCATATATTTT	CASSSADRVGGNTIYF
TRBV3-1/TRBV3-2	TRBJ2-1	-	-	TGTGCCAGCAGCCAAGAGTTCGATGAGCAGTTCTTC	CASSQEFDEQFF
TRBV19	TRBJ2-3	TRBD1	-	TGTGCCAGTAGTCAGACAGGGGGAGAGGCAGATACGCAGTATTTT	CASSQTGGEADTQYF
TRBV19	TRBJ2-6	TRBD1	-	TGTGCCAGTAGTATTGGGGGACAGGCATTCTCTGGGGCCAACGTCCTGACTTTC	CASSIGGQAFSGANVLTF
TRBV3-1/TRBV3-2	TRBJ2-1	-	few	TGTGCCAGCAGCCAAGACTGGGGGACTCAAATACGGAGGTTCTTC	CASSQDWGTQIRRFF
TRBV9	TRBJ1-5	TRBD1	-	TGTGCCAGCAGCTTCCGAGAGACAGGGGCGCCCCAGCATTTT	CASSFRETGAPQHF
TRBV5-1	TRBJ2-1	TRBD2	-	TGCGCCAGCAGTAACAGACTAGCGGACTACAATGAGCAGTTCTTC	CASSNRLADYNEQFF